This T cell receptor beta chain was identified during a study of CD8+ T cells in alopecia areata. Across the study: Scoring of treated patients' severity used the percentage of affected scalp area. Study results and caveats: For patients receiving tofacitinib, scalp clonality and expanded CD8+ clones among the top 100 significantly decreased. Because of a solitary nonresponder, the connection of baseline CD8+ expansion to response stays uncertain.

Treatment described: oral pan-JAK inhibitor, 5-10 mg twice daily. cDNA serving as the sequencing template came from extracted, reverse transcribed RNA. Using immunoSEQ multiplex PCR, the repertoire was profiled, and TCRdb retains in-frame clones only, with some absent. The table has about 160,000 clones, 55% to 75% seen once. The CDR3 runs to 15 residues. The trim removed 4 bases at V and 4 bases at J, leaving 3 bases unmatched. Per the germline V gene, CDR1 is SGHRS and CDR2 is YFSETQ. Note on this clone: Antigen: not known.

This TCR was sampled from a human donor with alopecia areata. V is TRBV5-1 and J is TRBJ2-2, with 11 positions matching TRBD1. This specimen consisted of CD4+ T cells sorted from blood, obtained at week 4, from a patient treated with tofacitinib. CDR3 in amino acids: CASSPGQGGTGELFF. The CDR3 bases are TGCGCCAGCAGCCCGGGACAGGGGGGCACCGGGGAGCTGTTTTTT.